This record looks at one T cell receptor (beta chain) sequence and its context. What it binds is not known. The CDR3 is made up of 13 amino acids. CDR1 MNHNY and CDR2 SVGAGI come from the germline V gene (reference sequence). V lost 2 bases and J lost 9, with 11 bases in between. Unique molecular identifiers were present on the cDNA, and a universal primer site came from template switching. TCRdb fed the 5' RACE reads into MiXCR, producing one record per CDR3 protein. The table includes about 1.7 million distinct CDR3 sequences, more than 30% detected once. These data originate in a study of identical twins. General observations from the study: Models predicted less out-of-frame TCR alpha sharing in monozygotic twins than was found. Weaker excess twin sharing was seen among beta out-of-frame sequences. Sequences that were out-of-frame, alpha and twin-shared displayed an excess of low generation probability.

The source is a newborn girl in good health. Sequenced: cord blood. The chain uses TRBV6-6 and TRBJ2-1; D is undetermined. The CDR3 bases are TGTGCCAGCAGTTACGATCGGATAGGTGAGCAGTTCTTC. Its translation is CASSYDRIGEQFF.